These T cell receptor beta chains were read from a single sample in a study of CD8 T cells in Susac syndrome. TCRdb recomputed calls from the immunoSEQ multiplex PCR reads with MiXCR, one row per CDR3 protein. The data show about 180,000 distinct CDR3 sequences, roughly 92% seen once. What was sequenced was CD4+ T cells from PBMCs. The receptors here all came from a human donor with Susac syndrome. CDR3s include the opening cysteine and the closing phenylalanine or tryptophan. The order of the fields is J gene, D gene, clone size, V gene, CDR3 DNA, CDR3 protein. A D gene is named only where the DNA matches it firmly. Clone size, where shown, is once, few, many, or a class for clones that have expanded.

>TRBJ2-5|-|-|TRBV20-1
TGCAGTGCTAGAAGCCCCGCCCAGACCCAGTACTTC
CSARSPAQTQYF
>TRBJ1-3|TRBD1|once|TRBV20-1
TGCAGTGCTAGAGCCGTGGACAGGGGAGTGGGAAACACCATATATTTT
CSARAVDRGVGNTIYF
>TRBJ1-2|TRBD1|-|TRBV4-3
TGCGCCAGCAGCCTCTCATATTTTAGACAGGGCGATGGCTACACCTTC
CASSLSYFRQGDGYTF
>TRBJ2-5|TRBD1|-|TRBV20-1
TGCAGTGCTAGAACGGACAGGGACGAGACCCAGTACTTC
CSARTDRDETQYF
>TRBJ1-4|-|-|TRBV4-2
TGTGCCAGCAGCCCGGGGACGGATTATGAAAAACTGTTTTTT
CASSPGTDYEKLFF
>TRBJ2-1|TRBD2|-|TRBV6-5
TGTGCCAGCAGTACCCAGCGGGGAGGTGAGCAGTTCTTC
CASSTQRGGEQFF
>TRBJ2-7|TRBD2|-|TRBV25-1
TGTGCCAGCAGTGAAAGGGTAGCGGGGAGCTACGAGCAGTACTTC
CASSERVAGSYEQYF
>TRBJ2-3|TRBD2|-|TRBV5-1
TGCGCCAGCAGCACCGGGACTAGCGGAGATACGCAGTATTTT
CASSTGTSGDTQYF
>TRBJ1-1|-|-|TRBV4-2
TGTGCCAGCAGCCAAGACCCCAACACTGAAGCTTTCTTT
CASSQDPNTEAFF
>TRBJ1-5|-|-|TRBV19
TGTGCCACGGAGGGGGGGACTAGCAATCAGCCCCAGCATTTT
CATEGGTSNQPQHF
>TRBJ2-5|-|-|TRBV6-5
TGTGCCAGCAGTTATAGGTCAGGATGGACCCAGTACTTC
CASSYRSGWTQYF
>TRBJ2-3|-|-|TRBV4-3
TGCGCCAGCAGCCAAGAGACCCTAAACACAGATACGCAGTATTTT
CASSQETLNTDTQYF
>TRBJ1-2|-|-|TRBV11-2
TGTGCCAGCACGCCGGCGGCTCGTGGCTACACCTTC
CASTPAARGYTF
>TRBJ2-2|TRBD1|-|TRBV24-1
TGTGCCACCAGTGACCCGGGACAGGGGAACACCGGGGAGCTGTTTTTT
CATSDPGQGNTGELFF
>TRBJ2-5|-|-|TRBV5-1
TGCGCCAGCAGCCCAGGTGTGGGGCAAGAGACCCAGTACTTC
CASSPGVGQETQYF
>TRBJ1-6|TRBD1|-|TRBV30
TGTGCCTGGAGTGGAGACAGGGGCGATTCACCCCTCCACTTT
CAWSGDRGDSPLHF
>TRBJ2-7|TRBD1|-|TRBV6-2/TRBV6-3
TGTGCCAGCAGAACAACAGGGGAGAAGGCCTACGAGCAGTACTTC
CASRTTGEKAYEQYF
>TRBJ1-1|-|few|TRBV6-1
TGTGCCAGCCCTGCGAACATGAACACTGAAGCTTTCTTT
CASPANMNTEAFF
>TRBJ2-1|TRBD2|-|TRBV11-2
TGTGCCAGCAGCTTAGCCGGGACTAGCGGGGTCAATGAGCAGTTCTTC
CASSLAGTSGVNEQFF
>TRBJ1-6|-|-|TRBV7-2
TGTGCCAGCAGCTCGGGACCGGGAGGGATTAGGTCACCCCTCCACTTT
CASSSGPGGIRSPLHF
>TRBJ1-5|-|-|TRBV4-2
TGTGCCAGCAGCCAAGAGGTCTTGTTGTACCCCCAGCATTTT
CASSQEVLLYPQHF
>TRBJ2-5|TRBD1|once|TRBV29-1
TGCAGCCTTCTAACCGGGACAGGGCAACGGGAGACCCAGTACTTC
CSLLTGTGQRETQYF
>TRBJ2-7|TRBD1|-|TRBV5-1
TGCGCCAGCCGCCCGGGACAGACCTCCTACGCGCAGTACTTC
CASRPGQTSYAQYF
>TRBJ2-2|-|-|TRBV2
TGTGCCAGCAGTGGGCAGCTCAACACCGGGGAGCTGTTTTTT
CASSGQLNTGELFF
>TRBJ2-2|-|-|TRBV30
TGTGCCTGGAGTAGGACGGGGGCGCGCACCGGGGAGCTGTTTTTT
CAWSRTGARTGELFF
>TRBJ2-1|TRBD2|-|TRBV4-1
TGCGCCAGCAGACTCCTAGCGGGGAGCTACAATGAGCAGTTCTTC
CASRLLAGSYNEQFF
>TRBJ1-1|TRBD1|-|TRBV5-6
TGTGCCAGCAGTCGTAGAAGACAGGGAAGGACTGAAGCTTTCTTT
CASSRRRQGRTEAFF
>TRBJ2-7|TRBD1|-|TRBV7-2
TGTGCCAGCAGCCGGGACAGGGGGATCTACGAGCAGTACTTC
CASSRDRGIYEQYF
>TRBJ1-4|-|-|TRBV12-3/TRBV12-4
TGTGCCAGCAGTCGGGGGAGGGATCAGTTTTTT
CASSRGRDQFF
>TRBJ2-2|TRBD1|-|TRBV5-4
TGTGCCAGCAGCTCCCCGGGACAGGGGGGAACGGGGGAGCTGTTTTTT
CASSSPGQGGTGELFF
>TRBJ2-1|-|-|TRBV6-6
TGTGCCAGCAGTGACTCCGGCCACCGGAACTATGAGCAGTTCTTC
CASSDSGHRNYEQFF
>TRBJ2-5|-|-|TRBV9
TGTGCCAGCAGCGTAGGCGGCAGCATCCAAGAGACCCAGTACTTC
CASSVGGSIQETQYF
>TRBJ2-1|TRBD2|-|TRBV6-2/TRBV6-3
TGTGCCAGCAGTTCCTGGACTAGCGGGGGGAACAATGAGCAGTTCTTC
CASSSWTSGGNNEQFF
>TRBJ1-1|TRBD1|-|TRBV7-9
TGTGCCAGCAGTCCCCCGGCAGGGGGCCACACTGAAGCTTTCTTT
CASSPPAGGHTEAFF
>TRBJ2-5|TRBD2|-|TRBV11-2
TGTGCCAGCAGCTTAGCTTTAGCGGGGGGTACACAAGAGACCCAGTACTTC
CASSLALAGGTQETQYF
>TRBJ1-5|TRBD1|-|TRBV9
TGTGCCAGCAGCTGGACAGGGGGCCTCGGTCAGCCCCAGCATTTT
CASSWTGGLGQPQHF
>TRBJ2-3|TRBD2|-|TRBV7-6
TGTGCCAGCAGCCCCATGACGGGTAGCGGGGGTAGAGATACGCAGTATTTT
CASSPMTGSGGRDTQYF
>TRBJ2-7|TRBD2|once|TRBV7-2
TGTGCCAGCAGGCCTCAGGGCAGCGGGGGATACGAGCAGTACTTC
CASRPQGSGGYEQYF
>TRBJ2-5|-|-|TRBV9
TGTGCCAGCAGCCCCATCTGGGGGCTTCAAGAGACCCAGTACTTC
CASSPIWGLQETQYF
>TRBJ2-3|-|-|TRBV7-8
TGTGCCAGCAGCTTACGGGGGAACAACCAAATCACAGATACGCAGTATTTT
CASSLRGNNQITDTQYF
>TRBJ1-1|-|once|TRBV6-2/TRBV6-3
TGTGCCAGCAGTTATTCCACGGGAACTGAAGCTTTCTTT
CASSYSTGTEAFF
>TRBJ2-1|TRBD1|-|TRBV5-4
TGTGCCAGCAGCTTGGGACAGGGACAGACCAATGAGCAGTTCTTC
CASSLGQGQTNEQFF
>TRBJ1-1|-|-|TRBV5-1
TGCGCCAGCAGCTTGGATGGGGAGACTGAAGCTTTCTTT
CASSLDGETEAFF
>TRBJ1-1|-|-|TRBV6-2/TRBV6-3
TGTGCCAGCAGCATGAAAGCCGGGGACACTGAAGCTTTCTTT
CASSMKAGDTEAFF
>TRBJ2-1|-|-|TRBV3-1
TGTGCCAGCAGCCAAGACAACAGAGAGCAGTTCTTC
CASSQDNREQFF
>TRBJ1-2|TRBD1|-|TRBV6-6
TGTGCCAGCAGCAGACAGGGTATCGATGGCTACACCTTC
CASSRQGIDGYTF
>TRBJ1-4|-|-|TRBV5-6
TGTGCCAGCAACCTGGGGAGATCTAATGAAAAACTGTTTTTT
CASNLGRSNEKLFF